One and the same sample provided the 4 T cell receptor beta chains below, sequenced in a study of blood T cell repertoires in COVID-19. Profiled with immunoSEQ multiplex PCR; TCRdb holds only in-frame clones, not every one. The sample holds 200,000 to 250,000 clones, roughly 88% seen once. Sequenced material: peripheral blood. These receptor sequences come from a man under 40 who had recovered from COVID-19.

CDR3 region: CASSIDQGETQYF. Here the CDR3 DNA reads TGTGCCAGTAGTATAGATCAGGGGGAGACCCAGTACTTC. The V call is TRBV19, the J call TRBJ2-5; a possible D gene is TRBD1 (6 bases). V was clipped by 0 bases and J by 5 bases, with 7 bases between them. Germline V gene lookup returns CDR1 LNHDA and CDR2 SQIVND (reference sequence). The CDR3 covers 13 residues.

The chain recombines TRBV7-9 with TRBJ2-7; possibly TRBD2 for D (6 bases). The CDR3 length is 16 residues. V was trimmed by 2 bases and J by 3 bases, leaving 17 bases between them. Germline V gene sequence: CDR1 SEHNR, CDR2 FQNEAQ (reference sequence). CDR3: CASSLSGGIVRYEQYF. CDR3 DNA: TGTGCCAGCAGCTTATCTGGGGGGATCGTTCGCTACGAGCAGTACTTC.

The J gene is TRBJ2-5, the V gene TRBV7-2; D is ambiguous. This CDR3 is 15 amino acids long. CDR1 is SGHTA, CDR2 FQGNSA, per germline. Trimming removed 1 base from V and 2 bases from J, with 11 bases in between. This chain's CDR3 is CASSLGWRSQETQYF. The CDR3 DNA reads as TGTGCCAGCAGCTTAGGTTGGCGGTCTCAAGAGACCCAGTACTTC.

The chain combines TRBV7-2 with TRBJ1-3; no clear D. This CDR3 comprises 16 residues. Trimming stripped 2 bases from V and 0 bases from J, with 11 bases between. The V gene's germline CDR1 is SGHTA and CDR2 FQGNSA. Written as DNA, the CDR3 is TGTGCCAGCAGCTTATACAGCACACACTCTGGAAACACCATATATTTT. The encoded protein is CASSLYSTHSGNTIYF.